Detailed here is one TCR beta chain. The CDR3 loop spans 13 amino acids. Germline assignment: CDR1 SEHNR and CDR2 FQNEAQ (reference sequence). V was pared by 2 bases and J by 10 bases, with 9 bases between. This specimen belongs to a study of blood T cell repertoires in COVID-19. Clones were sequenced by immunoSEQ multiplex PCR, and TCRdb holds only the in-frame ones, with some missing. The sample contains 280,000 or so clones, roughly 89% of which appear only once. This chain links TRBV7-9 with TRBJ1-6, with a weak D call TRBD1 (5 bases). The specimen sequenced was PBMCs or T cells enriched from blood (not recorded which). The clonotype originates from a woman aged 40 to 50 who had recovered from COVID-19. The CDR3 protein is CASSLTQDSPLHF. CDR3 in DNA: TGTGCCAGCAGCTTAACACAGGACTCACCCCTCCACTTT.